These 30 T cell receptor beta chains originate from one sample sequenced in a study of cytomegalovirus exposure and HLA in healthy donors. PCR amplification relied on 60 Vbeta primers (plus 13 Jbeta primers). Using immunoSEQ multiplex PCR, the repertoire was profiled, and TCRdb retains in-frame clones only, with some absent. The sample carries hundreds of thousands of clones, around 80% recorded once. The sequencing sample was made of PBMCs. The origin of the receptors is a man aged 18 to 30 in good health and CMV-seronegative.

This clone occurred a few times. The chain joins TRBV30 to TRBJ1-5, with TRBD1 matching over 10 bases. The junction had 11 bases not matched to a gene; V was cut back by 5 bases and J by 4 bases. The V gene's germline CDR1 is GTSNPN and CDR2 SVGIG (reference sequence). The CDR3 consists of 16 residues. The CDR3 sequence: CAWEAGTGVVNQPQHF. In DNA, the CDR3 is TGTGCCTGGGAGGCCGGGACAGGGGTGGTAAATCAGCCCCAGCATTTT.

The chain carries TRBV7-2 and TRBJ2-1; a weak D match, TRBD1 (5 bases). This CDR3 spans 15 amino acids. The germline V gene encodes CDR1 SGHTA and CDR2 FQGNSA. Trimming cost V 1 base and J 6 bases, with 13 bases left between them. The CDR3 protein is CASSLVRAVGNEQFF. The DNA of the CDR3 is TGTGCCAGCAGCTTAGTCAGGGCGGTGGGCAATGAGCAGTTCTTC.

The chain carries TRBV14 and TRBJ2-5, with a possible D match to TRBD2 (6 bases). The CDR3 covers 16 residues. From germline, CDR1 is SGHDN and CDR2 FVKESK. Trimming removed 0 bases at V and 2 bases at J, with 13 bases between. The CDR3, as DNA: TGTGCCAGCAGCCAAGATCTCGGCGGGGTGCAAGAGACCCAGTACTTC. This translates into CASSQDLGGVQETQYF.

The table lists this clone with a count of one. The chain employs TRBV5-1 and TRBJ2-2; the match to TRBD2 covers 9 bases. Per the germline V gene, CDR1 is SGHRS and CDR2 is YFSETQ. The ends lost 6 bases at V and 7 bases at J; junction bases unmatched: 13. The CDR3 contains 16 residues. The CDR3: CASTRSTSGLGGELFF. The CDR3 DNA reads as TGCGCCAGCACTCGTTCGACTAGCGGCCTTGGCGGGGAGCTGTTTTTT. The whole variable domain, remainder taken from reference TRBV5-1 and TRBJ2-2, is KAGVTQTPRYLIKTRGQQVTLSCSPISGHRSVSWYQQTPGQGLQFLFEYFSETQRNKGNFPGRFSGRQFSNSRSEMNVSTLELGDSALYLCASTRSTSGLGGELFFGEGSRLTVL.

This clone turned up a few times. The chain has TRBV28 and TRBJ1-1, with TRBD1 matching over 7 bases. J lost 6 bases, V lost 6 bases, and 7 bases had no gene match. This CDR3 contains 13 residues. Germline V lookup: CDR1 MDHEN, CDR2 SYDVKM. The CDR3 DNA sequence: TGTGCCAGCAGCGCGGGGACAGTCGCTGAAGCTTTCTTT. It specifies CASSAGTVAEAFF.

In its sample, this clone was seen once. The chain has TRBV2 and TRBJ2-6; the match to TRBD1 covers 8 bases. Germline V gene sequence: CDR1 SNHLY, CDR2 FYNNEI. Trimming cost V 5 bases and J 0 bases; bases outside gene matches: 6. The CDR3 totals 17 residues. Written as DNA, the CDR3 is TGTGCCAGCAGTCTGGACAGGGTGCGCTCTGGGGCCAACGTCCTGACTTTC. Residues: CASSLDRVRSGANVLTF.

This chain connects TRBV2 to TRBJ2-5, with TRBD1 matching 7 bases. The J call may not be correct, given that the DNA end is closer to TRBJ2-7. CDR3 length: 15 amino acids. Germline CDR1 and CDR2: SNHLY and FYNNEI. The CDR3 loop reads CASSRRQGRNYEQYF. The CDR3 DNA is TGTGCCAGCAGTCGAAGACAGGGCCGAAACTACGAGCAGTACTTC.

This chain joins TRBV5-6 and TRBJ2-4, with D uncertain. Germline CDR1 SGHDT, CDR2 YYEEEE. Trimming took 4 bases from V and 0 from J, leaving 11 bases between them. There are 15 residues in the CDR3. CDR3 in DNA: TGTGCCAGCAGCGTCCGAGGATTAGCCAAAAACATTCAGTACTTC. This encodes CASSVRGLAKNIQYF.

V usage is TRBV7-2 and J usage is TRBJ2-3; TRBD1 aligns across 7 bases. This CDR3 region has 14 residues. The V and J ends lost 5 bases and 0 bases, in that order; junction bases with no gene match: 2. Germline CDR1 is SGHTA and CDR2 is FQGNSA. The CDR3 region has the DNA TGTGCCAGCAGCCCGGGACAGAGCACAGATACGCAGTATTTT. It is translated as CASSPGQSTDTQYF.

This rearrangement joins TRBV28 to TRBJ1-1; weak D call: TRBD1 (6 bases). This CDR3 has 13 residues. The germline V gene encodes CDR1 MDHEN and CDR2 SYDVKM. With 9 bases removed from V and 3 bases from J, the gap between germline ends came to 14 bases. CDR3 amino acids: CASSPTGHTEAFF. DNA for the CDR3: TGTGCCAGTTCCCCTACAGGGCACACTGAAGCTTTCTTT.

The chain links TRBV10-3 to TRBJ2-3, with D tentatively TRBD1 (6 bases). CDR1 ENHRY and CDR2 SYGVKD come from the germline V gene. Trimming took off 2 bases at V and 4 bases at J, with 19 bases between the two ends. The CDR3 is made up of 17 amino acids. The CDR3 here is CAISEPFGGRLADTQYF. In nucleotides, the CDR3 is TGTGCCATCAGTGAGCCATTTGGGGGCCGGTTGGCAGATACGCAGTATTTT.

This chain uses TRBV10-1 with TRBJ2-5; 11 bases match TRBD1. J gave up 2 bases and V 4 bases, and 6 bases lay outside the gene matches. The germline V gene has CDR1 WNHNN and CDR2 SYGVQD (reference sequence). This CDR3 is built from 16 residues. The CDR3 nucleotides are TGCGCCAGCAGTGCTAGGGGGACAGGGGGACAAGAGACCCAGTACTTC. Its translation: CASSARGTGGQETQYF.

The V gene is TRBV5-4, the J gene TRBJ2-2, with 9 bases fitting TRBD2. V lost 0 bases to trimming and J lost 4 bases; unmatched junction nucleotides: 4. Germline V lookup: CDR1 SGHNT, CDR2 YYREEE (reference sequence). The CDR3 is made up of 16 amino acids. The CDR3 sequence is CASSLGGRASTGELFF. CDR3 coding DNA: TGTGCCAGCAGCTTGGGCGGGAGGGCCTCCACCGGGGAGCTGTTTTTT.

This clone was counted once. The chain has TRBV18 and TRBJ2-3; 7 nucleotides align to TRBD2. V trimming: 2 bases; J trimming: 5 bases; junction bases outside the gene matches: 10. The CDR3 length is 16 residues. Germline-derived CDR1 and CDR2 are KGHSH and LQKENI. DNA of the CDR3: TGTGCCAGCTCACCAGCACCGGGGGGATCCGTAGATACGCAGTATTTT. Its protein product is CASSPAPGGSVDTQYF.

The chain carries TRBV11-3 and TRBJ2-3; 10 nucleotides agree with TRBD2. The CDR3 spans 15 residues. From germline, CDR1 is SGHNT and CDR2 YENEEA. J lost 1 base, V lost 4 bases, and 2 bases had no gene match. In nucleotides, the CDR3 is TGTGCCAGCAGCTACGGGACTAGCGGCACAGATACGCAGTATTTT. It yields the protein CASSYGTSGTDTQYF.

The table lists this clone with a few counts. The chain couples TRBV10-3 to TRBJ2-3; 9 nucleotides align to TRBD2. Germline loops: CDR1 ENHRY, CDR2 SYGVKD. The V gene end was trimmed by 7 bases and the J gene end by 6 bases; junction bases not matched to a gene: 8. This CDR3 comprises 14 residues. This CDR3 reads CAITSSGSMDTQYF. CDR3 in DNA: TGTGCCATCACTAGTAGCGGGAGTATGGATACGCAGTATTTT.

The chain links TRBV5-1 to TRBJ2-7, with 9 bases matching TRBD1. The CDR3 covers 16 residues. The trim removed 4 bases at V and 5 bases at J, leaving 13 bases unmatched. The germline gives CDR1 SGHRS, CDR2 YFSETQ. Here the CDR3 reads CASSSGPGQGPHEQYF. DNA of the CDR3: TGCGCCAGCAGCAGTGGCCCGGGACAGGGCCCCCACGAGCAGTACTTC.

The V and J genes are TRBV28 and TRBJ1-1; D is uncertain. CDR1 and CDR2 from the germline V gene are MDHEN and SYDVKM. The CDR3 spans 14 residues. The V end lost 4 bases, the J end lost 8 bases, and 17 bases lay between the germline ends. In DNA form, the CDR3 reads TGTGCCAGCAGTTCCTATCATAGTCCTTGGGAAGCTTTCTTT. Amino acid sequence: CASSSYHSPWEAFF. Complete variable domain (other parts from reference TRBV28 and TRBJ1-1): DVKVTQSSRYLVKRTGEKVFLECVQDMDHENMFWYRQDPGLGLRLIYFSYDVKMKEKGDIPEGYSVSREKKERFSLILESASTNQTSMYLCASSSYHSPWEAFFGQGTRLTVV.

The chain uses TRBV6-1 and TRBJ2-4; D remains ambiguous. This CDR3 has 14 amino acids. V lost 5 bases and J 2 bases, leaving 10 bases between the germline ends. Germline-derived CDR1 and CDR2 are MNHNS and SASEGT. The CDR3 DNA follows: TGTGCCAGCAGTCGGTCACCTTCCAAAAACATTCAGTACTTC. This codes for CASSRSPSKNIQYF.

The chain is built from TRBV5-8 and TRBJ1-2; D is perhaps TRBD1 (5 bases). The CDR3 runs 16 residues. Germline assignment: CDR1 SGHTS and CDR2 YDEGEE. V lost 4 bases and J 4 bases, leaving 20 bases between the germline ends. CDR3 in amino acids: CASSEPLGRWIYGYTF. CDR3 bases: TGTGCCAGCAGCGAGCCGCTGGGGCGATGGATCTATGGCTACACCTTC.

V is TRBV11-2 and J is TRBJ2-4, with TRBD2 identical over 8 bases. The CDR3 extends over 14 amino acids. Trimming cost V 5 bases and J 6 bases; bases outside gene matches: 6. In germline, CDR1 is SGHAT, CDR2 FQNNGV. CDR3 coding DNA: TGTGCCAGCAGCCCTACCCGGGGGGGAAACATTCAGTACTTC. Translating gives CASSPTRGGNIQYF. Full variable domain (remainder filled in from reference TRBV11-2 and TRBJ2-4): EAGVAQSPRYKIIEKRQSVAFWCNPISGHATLYWYQQILGQGPKLLIQFQNNGVVDDSQLPKDRFSAERLKGVDSTLKIQPAKLEDSAVYLCASSPTRGGNIQYFGAGTRLSVL.

V usage is TRBV2 and J usage is TRBJ2-1; 15 positions agree with TRBD2. The CDR3 extends over 16 amino acids. V lost 6 bases and J lost 3; bases outside the gene matches: 3. CDR1 is SNHLY, CDR2 FYNNEI, per germline. The CDR3 DNA sequence: TGTGCCAGCAGGGGACTAGCGGGAGGACACTACAATGAGCAGTTCTTC. Amino acid sequence: CASRGLAGGHYNEQFF.

This chain joins TRBV7-3 and TRBJ1-2; 9 bases fit TRBD1. This CDR3 is built from 16 residues. The ends lost 5 bases at V and 7 bases at J; junction bases unmatched: 14. The germline gives CDR1 SGHTA, CDR2 FQGTGA. The CDR3 is CASSPNTGQGLSGYTF. The CDR3 DNA reads TGTGCCAGCAGCCCTAATACGGGACAGGGCTTGAGTGGCTACACCTTC.

The V call is TRBV28, the J call TRBJ2-1; D is unresolved. Germline V gene data show CDR1 as MDHEN and CDR2 as SYDVKM. Trimming cost V 5 bases and J 0 bases, with 17 bases left between them. The CDR3 sequence is 17 residues long. The CDR3: CASSPGVEAGSYNEQFF. CDR3 bases: TGTGCCAGCAGTCCGGGTGTAGAAGCCGGCTCCTACAATGAGCAGTTCTTC.

The genes are TRBV4-2 and TRBJ2-3; no clear D gene. CDR3 length: 12 residues. Germline CDR1 LGHNA, CDR2 YNFKEQ. V lost 2 bases and J lost 4, with 4 bases in between. CDR3 sequence: CASSQNSDTQYF. The DNA of the CDR3 is TGTGCCAGCAGCCAAAACTCAGATACGCAGTATTTT.

The V call is TRBV5-6, the J call TRBJ2-5; 9 bases fit TRBD2. The DNA end is more similar to TRBJ2-7, so the J call may be wrong. The germline CDR1 and CDR2 sequences are SGHDT and YYEEEE. CDR3 size: 15 residues. CDR3 protein: CASSFGASGVYEQYF. Written as DNA, the CDR3 is TGTGCCAGCAGCTTTGGGGCTAGCGGGGTCTACGAGCAGTACTTC.

CDR3 nucleotides: TGTGCCAGCAGCCTACAGGGGCTACCCTACAATGAGCAGTTCTTC. Translated, it gives CASSLQGLPYNEQFF. This chain connects TRBV5-6 to TRBJ2-1, with TRBD1 matching 7 bases. CDR3 size: 15 residues. Germline assignment: CDR1 SGHDT and CDR2 YYEEEE. V lost 4 bases, J lost 2 bases, and 6 bases stayed unmatched.

The chain links TRBV28 to TRBJ1-2, with D tentatively TRBD1 (5 bases). The CDR3 extends over 11 amino acids. Germline CDR1 MDHEN, CDR2 SYDVKM. The V end was cut by 2 bases, the J end by 14 bases, with 12 bases between. The CDR3 loop is CASSLTRERTF. As DNA, the CDR3 is TGTGCCAGCAGTTTAACCAGGGAAAGAACCTTC.

The chain employs TRBV11-3 and TRBJ1-2; D perhaps matches TRBD1 (6 bases). Germline V gene data show CDR1 as SGHNT and CDR2 as YENEEA. This CDR3 is built from 19 residues. The V gene lost 4 bases and the J gene lost 4 bases, with 28 bases spanning the gap. The DNA for the CDR3 is TGTGCCAGCAGCTCGCCAAGGGGGACCGTTCCCACGATTCTCTATGGCTACACCTTC. Amino acid sequence: CASSSPRGTVPTILYGYTF.

This clone has only a few counts. J is TRBJ1-4 and V is TRBV7-9; TRBD1 might be the D (6 bases). V was trimmed by 4 bases and J by 4 bases, leaving 19 bases between them. The CDR3 extends over 17 amino acids. Germline V gene data show CDR1 as SEHNR and CDR2 as FQNEAQ (reference sequence). The CDR3 nucleotides read TGTGCCAGCAGCTCCCCCCTGGGTGGGGGCCGTAATGAAAAACTGTTTTTT. Protein: CASSSPLGGGRNEKLFF.